This T cell receptor (beta chain) derives from a study of cytomegalovirus exposure and HLA in healthy donors. General study points: The analysis excluded some indistinguishable V segments, including TRBV6-2 and TRBV6-3. TCR beta chain V- and J-gene trimming was linked, in a later analysis, to a missense variant in DCLRE1C. It was taken for granted in presence/absence analyses that sequencing depth across donors was roughly uniform. A few CMV-associated chains were confirmed in vitro to be specific for CMV antigens.

V was clipped by 3 bases and J by 1 base, with 11 bases between them. CDR1 GTSNPN and CDR2 SVGIG come from the germline V gene (reference sequence). The CDR3 is 14 amino acids. PCR employed 60 Vbeta and 13 Jbeta primers. The assay was immunoSEQ multiplex PCR, and TCRdb's table has in-frame clones only and misses some. The data show 90,000 to 120,000 clones, around 74% seen once. In the case of this clone: Antigen: not known.

The V call is TRBV30, the J call TRBJ2-3; D gene ambiguous. The clonotype comes from a woman aged 40-49 years in good health and CMV-seropositive. The specimen was PBMCs. The DNA for the CDR3 is TGTGCCTGGAGAAATCCTTCGGGCACAGATACGCAGTATTTT. As protein: CAWRNPSGTDTQYF.